These T cell receptor beta chains were read from a single sample in a study of blood T cell repertoires in COVID-19. Using immunoSEQ multiplex PCR, the repertoire was profiled, and TCRdb retains in-frame clones only, with some absent. Of approximately 130,000 clones in the sample, about 80% were seen once. Sequenced sample: peripheral blood. The receptor source for this set is a human donor in a cohort sampled during active COVID-19. CDR3s include the opening cysteine and the closing phenylalanine or tryptophan. A D gene is named only where the DNA matches it firmly. Only part of the rows carry a size: once, few, many, or a class if the clone is expanded.

>TRBD1|TRBJ2-2|TRBV2|NA|16
TGTGCCAGCACCTGGACAGGGGGCGGTTTTACCGGGGAGCTGTTTTTT
CASTWTGGGFTGELFF
>TRBD1|TRBJ1-2|TRBV4-2|once|14
TGTGCCAGCAGCCTTGGACAGGGAGATTATGGCTACACCTTC
CASSLGQGDYGYTF
>TRBD1|TRBJ1-3|TRBV6-5|NA|16
TGTGCCAGCAGTTACTCGACAGGGAGCACTGGAAACACCATATATTTT
CASSYSTGSTGNTIYF
>TRBD1|TRBJ1-5|TRBV9|NA|15
TGTGCCAGCAGCCAGGGGGCTTTGAGCAATCAGCCCCAGCATTTT
CASSQGALSNQPQHF
>NA|TRBJ2-5|TRBV4-1|NA|14
TGCGCCAGCAGCCAAGATGGGGGAGGCGATACCCAGTACTTC
CASSQDGGGDTQYF
>NA|TRBJ2-7|TRBV20-1|few|11
TGCAGTGCGGGAGAGGTCTACGAGCAGTACTTC
CSAGEVYEQYF
>NA|TRBJ1-2|TRBV10-3|NA|14
TGTGCCATCAGCGACGGGGGTAATTCGTATGGCTACACCTTC
CAISDGGNSYGYTF
>NA|TRBJ1-1|TRBV10-3|NA|14
TGTGCCATCAGTGATCGCGGCCTGAACACTGAAGCTTTCTTT
CAISDRGLNTEAFF
>TRBD1|TRBJ1-1|TRBV30|NA|12
TGTGCCACAGGACAGGGGATGGCTGAAGCTTTCTTT
CATGQGMAEAFF
>TRBD1|TRBJ1-1|TRBV24-1|NA|14
TGTGCCACCAGTGATTCAACAGGGGGAGGTCAAGCTTTCTTT
CATSDSTGGGQAFF
>TRBD2|TRBJ2-7|TRBV4-2|NA|16
TGTGCCAGCAGCCAAGCAGTGACTAGCGGCTCCTACGAGCAGTACTTC
CASSQAVTSGSYEQYF
>NA|TRBJ1-6|TRBV19|NA|15
TGTGCCAGTAGTGCGGGGGCCGCCAGAAATTCACCCCTCCACTTT
CASSAGAARNSPLHF
>NA|TRBJ1-2|TRBV2|NA|15
TGTGCCAGGTTAAAGACAGAACCCTTGAACTATGGCTACACCTTC
CARLKTEPLNYGYTF
>NA|TRBJ2-2|TRBV11-2|NA|11
TGTGCCAGCAGCTCGGCCGGGGAGCTGTTTTTT
CASSSAGELFF
>NA|TRBJ1-2|TRBV24-1|NA|14
TGTGCCACCAGTGATTTGACGGGTAACTATGGCTACACCTTC
CATSDLTGNYGYTF
>NA|TRBJ2-3|TRBV10-3|NA|16
TGTGCCATCAGTGAGTCGGCTGGCCGCCGCACAGATACGCAGTATTTT
CAISESAGRRTDTQYF
>TRBD2|TRBJ2-3|TRBV7-6|NA|18
TGTGCCAGCAGCTTAGGTAGCGGGGGGTCAACTTCCACAGATACGCAGTATTTT
CASSLGSGGSTSTDTQYF
>NA|TRBJ2-1|TRBV7-2|NA|14
TGTGCCAGCAGCTTTTTTGCAGGGTATAGTGAGCAGTTCTTC
CASSFFAGYSEQFF
>NA|TRBJ1-2|TRBV2|NA|14
TGTGCCAGCAGAATCAGGACAGCCGTTGGTGGCTACACCTTC
CASRIRTAVGGYTF
>NA|TRBJ2-7|TRBV6-5|NA|13
TGTGCCAGCAGCAAGGACAGTCGCTACGAGCAGTACTTC
CASSKDSRYEQYF
>TRBD1|TRBJ2-3|TRBV7-9|NA|14
TGTGCCAGCAGCCCGGACAGGGTCACAGATACGCAGTATTTT
CASSPDRVTDTQYF
>NA|TRBJ1-6|TRBV11-1|NA|15
TGTGCCAGCAGCCCAAAGGGACATTCGAATTCACCCCTCCACTTT
CASSPKGHSNSPLHF
>NA|TRBJ2-5|TRBV2|once|14
TGTGCCAGCAGTGAAACCAGGGGCGGTGAGACCCAGTACTTC
CASSETRGGETQYF
>TRBD1|TRBJ2-3|TRBV7-9|NA|15
TGTGCCAGCAGCTTTCGACAGGGTAATGCAGATACGCAGTATTTT
CASSFRQGNADTQYF
>NA|TRBJ1-4|TRBV10-3|few|11
TGTGCCATCAGTGGGGGCGAAAAACTGTTTTTT
CAISGGEKLFF
>NA|TRBJ1-2|TRBV5-1|NA|13
TGCGCCAGCAGCCTACAGGCCGCCTATGGCTACACCTTC
CASSLQAAYGYTF
>NA|TRBJ1-2|TRBV10-3|NA|13
TGTGCCATCAGTAATACAGGGACAAATGGCTACACCTTC
CAISNTGTNGYTF
>TRBD1|TRBJ1-2|TRBV19|NA|16
TGTGCCAGTAGTCACCCGGGACAGGGCCTAAACTATGGCTACACCTTC
CASSHPGQGLNYGYTF
>NA|TRBJ1-2|TRBV3-1/TRBV3-2|NA|14
TGTGCCAGCAGCCACCAGGGTTATAACTATGGCTACACCTTC
CASSHQGYNYGYTF
>NA|TRBJ2-6|TRBV6-6|NA|14
TGTGCCAGCATTTATAGCTCTGGGGCCAACGTCCTGACTTTC
CASIYSSGANVLTF
>NA|TRBJ1-6|TRBV9|NA|15
TGTGCCAGCAGCCTCCGACAGTCCTATAATTCACCCCTCCACTTT
CASSLRQSYNSPLHF
>TRBD2|TRBJ2-3|TRBV7-2|once|19
TGTGCCAGCAGCTTCCGTACGAATCTAGCGGGCCATTCCACAGATACGCAGTATTTT
CASSFRTNLAGHSTDTQYF
>TRBD1|TRBJ2-7|TRBV6-5|NA|16
TGTGCCAGCAGTTACCTCGGGACAGGGGGATACTACGAGCAGTACTTC
CASSYLGTGGYYEQYF
>NA|TRBJ2-7|TRBV18|NA|14
TGTGCCAGCTCACCACCGTCGGGGACCTACGAGCAGTACTTC
CASSPPSGTYEQYF
>NA|TRBJ1-1|TRBV7-2|few|14
TGTGCCAGCAGCTTTGGGCAGGGGAACACTGAAGCTTTCTTT
CASSFGQGNTEAFF
>TRBD1|TRBJ2-5|TRBV29-1|NA|13
TGCAGCTCACGACAGGGGGGTGCGGAGACCCAGTACTTC
CSSRQGGAETQYF
>NA|TRBJ2-7|TRBV7-6|NA|13
TGTGCCAGCAGCAACGGGGGATCCTACGAGCAGTACTTC
CASSNGGSYEQYF
>NA|TRBJ1-3|TRBV7-2|NA|15
TGTGCCAGCAGCTACGCAGGATCCTCTGGAAACACCATATATTTT
CASSYAGSSGNTIYF
>TRBD2|TRBJ2-7|TRBV20-1|once|17
TGCAGTGCTAGTGGGGCTAGCGGGAACATCTTGAACTACGAGCAGTACTTC
CSASGASGNILNYEQYF
>TRBD2|TRBJ2-3|TRBV2|NA|15
TGTGCCACGAAAGCGGGGGGGGTTAGCACAGATACGCAGTATTTT
CATKAGGVSTDTQYF
>NA|TRBJ2-3|TRBV2|NA|15
TGTGCCAGCAGCCGACGGACAACCCGCACAGATACGCAGTATTTT
CASSRRTTRTDTQYF
>NA|TRBJ2-5|TRBV7-6|NA|19
TGTGCCAGCAGCGAAACGATCCGGACAGCACGCTTGTACCAAGAGACCCAGTACTTC
CASSETIRTARLYQETQYF
>TRBD1|TRBJ1-4|TRBV5-6|NA|14
TGTGCCAGCAGCCTCCAGGGGGCGCAGGAAAAACTGTTTTTT
CASSLQGAQEKLFF
>TRBD1|TRBJ2-5|TRBV2|few|13
TGTGCCAGCAGTCCGGGACAGAAAGAGACCCAGTACTTC
CASSPGQKETQYF
>NA|TRBJ1-2|TRBV6-5|NA|15
TGTGCCAGCAGCCGTACCCCCCTGGGGCTCTATGGCTACACCTTC
CASSRTPLGLYGYTF